This is a list of T cell receptor beta chains from one sample in a study of T cell repertoires in cytomegalovirus infection. TCRdb independently ran MiXCR on the reads; one entry per CDR3 protein. The repertoire holds approximately 630,000 distinct CDR3 sequences, with roughly 24% as singletons. Sequenced sample: CD8+ T cells from PBMCs. Receptors were obtained from a human donor in good health (CMV status not recorded). Some clones in this sample may be carry-over from other donors' samples. CDR3s include the opening cysteine and the closing phenylalanine or tryptophan.

J gene | V gene | CDR3 protein
TRBJ1-1 | TRBV6-2/TRBV6-3 | CASSYGTGIYTEAFF
TRBJ2-4 | TRBV20-1 | CSASGGGIANIQYF
TRBJ1-6 | TRBV27 | CASSLDVSNSPLHF
TRBJ1-6 | TRBV3-1 | CASSPDRAYNSPLHF
TRBJ2-1 | TRBV4-2 | CASSQDPDRDIYNEQFF
TRBJ2-7 | TRBV19 | CASSPAGTGDEQYF
TRBJ2-7 | TRBV7-3 | CASYKQDSREQYF
TRBJ1-2 | TRBV6-1 | CASTITGYGYTF
TRBJ2-1 | TRBV5-6 | CASNMGRPFDEQFF
TRBJ1-2 | TRBV12-3/TRBV12-4 | CASSPGAGGYTF
TRBJ2-3 | TRBV7-9 | CASSLRWVETDTQYF
TRBJ1-2 | TRBV4-2 | CASSQEGPPDVSNGYTF
TRBJ1-1 | TRBV29-1 | CSVSAGSTEAFF
TRBJ1-1 | TRBV6-2/TRBV6-3 | CASADRDDFLNTEAFF
TRBJ2-1 | TRBV7-2 | CASSLNLPASGGEDEQFF
TRBJ2-1 | TRBV6-5 | CASSYGDPNYNEQFF
TRBJ2-4 | TRBV19 | CASKRTGLAKNIQYF
TRBJ2-5 | TRBV2 | CASIINKETQYF
TRBJ1-4 | TRBV12-3/TRBV12-4 | CASSSPTNEKLFF
TRBJ1-4 | TRBV6-5 | CASTRGRAGVGEKLFF
TRBJ2-1 | TRBV20-1 | CSASGGFHEQFF
TRBJ2-5 | TRBV7-6 | CASSHSGTEETQYF
TRBJ1-1 | TRBV24-1 | CATSDSTGIKNTEAFF
TRBJ2-5 | TRBV29-1 | CSVDRTGGPSETQYF
TRBJ1-6 | TRBV4-2 | CASSLYLQGGNSPLHF
TRBJ2-2 | TRBV27 | CASLPHLAANGELFF
TRBJ2-3 | TRBV11-2 | CASSRRAGGVDTQYF
TRBJ1-5 | TRBV12-3/TRBV12-4 | CASSLVLLGPQHF
TRBJ2-1 | TRBV29-1 | CSVEASGSSYNEQFF
TRBJ2-5 | TRBV28 | CASTPGASGNQETQYF
TRBJ1-1 | TRBV6-5 | CASSYSLDMNTEAFF
TRBJ1-5 | TRBV28 | CASSLRGASSNQPQHF
TRBJ2-5 | TRBV7-8 | CASSSRTGDQETQYF
TRBJ1-1 | TRBV29-1 | CSPLDPTAEAFF
TRBJ1-1 | TRBV7-2 | CASSLSTDTEAFF
TRBJ2-3 | TRBV28 | CASSQVSTSTDTQYF
TRBJ2-5 | TRBV28 | CASSSPNPSGGAEETQYF
TRBJ2-7 | TRBV6-5 | CASSYSSIPSATAMGYEQYF
TRBJ2-1 | TRBV20-1 | CSAPRDLSSYNEQFF
TRBJ2-1 | TRBV5-1 | CASRADGSSYNEQFF
TRBJ1-1 | TRBV6-2/TRBV6-3 | CASSLGVDAFF
TRBJ1-4 | TRBV7-9 | CASSDPRRPNEKLFF
TRBJ2-5 | TRBV25-1 | CASSEAYETQYF
TRBJ2-5 | TRBV7-2 | CATSPPQETQYF
TRBJ1-1 | TRBV29-1 | CSVGVGRNTEAFF
TRBJ2-1 | TRBV7-9 | CASSPRDRVMDEQFF